Included here is one T cell receptor (beta chain) sequence, with context. The antigen is not known. This sample is drawn from a study of blood T cells in healthy people across ages. Donors gave roughly 10 milliliters of peripheral blood apiece. The extraction recovered at least 5.5 micrograms of total RNA per sample. The study's findings and limits: Compared with aged donors, long-lived donors showed fewer expanded clones, suggesting selection. Changes seen in expanded clonotypes were possibly confounded by donor CMV status left unknown.

Sample-barcoded 5' priming and a J-beta primer mix drove a second PCR of about 6 to 12 cycles. TCRdb re-derived calls from the 5' RACE reads in MiXCR, one entry per CDR3 protein. Among about 670,000 distinct CDR3 sequences listed, more than 45% were seen once. The CDR3 totals 12 residues. Germline loops: CDR1 MDHEN, CDR2 SYDVKM. The V and J genes are TRBV28 and TRBJ2-5; no clear D. The DNA end favors TRBJ2-7, so the J call may be wrong. This TCR came from a woman of 80 years or more in good health. Sequencing input: blood. This chain's CDR3 is CASSTLTYEQYF. The CDR3 coding sequence is TGTGCCAGCAGCACACTCACCTACGAGCAGTACTTC.